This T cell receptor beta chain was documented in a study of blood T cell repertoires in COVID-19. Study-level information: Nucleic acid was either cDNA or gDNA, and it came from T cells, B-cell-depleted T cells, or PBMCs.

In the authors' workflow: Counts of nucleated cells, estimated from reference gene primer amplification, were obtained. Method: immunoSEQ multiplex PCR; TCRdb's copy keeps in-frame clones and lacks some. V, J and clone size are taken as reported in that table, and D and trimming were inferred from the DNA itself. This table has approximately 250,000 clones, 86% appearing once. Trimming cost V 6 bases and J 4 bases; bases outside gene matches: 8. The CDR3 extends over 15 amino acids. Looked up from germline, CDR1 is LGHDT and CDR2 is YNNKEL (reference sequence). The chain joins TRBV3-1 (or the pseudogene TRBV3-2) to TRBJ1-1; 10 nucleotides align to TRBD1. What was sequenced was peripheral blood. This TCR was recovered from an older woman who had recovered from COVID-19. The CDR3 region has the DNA TGTGCCAGCAGACCTCTGACAGGGGGCTCCACTGAAGCTTTCTTT. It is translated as CASRPLTGGSTEAFF.